This paragraph reports one TCR beta chain. Original handling: Amplified reference gene primers provided the basis for estimating nucleated cell counts. The assay was immunoSEQ multiplex PCR, and TCRdb's table has in-frame clones only and misses some. D and trimming come from the DNA, and the V and J calls and clone size come from that table. The sample lists approximately 390,000 clones; about 87% were seen once. During active infection, Seattle patients enrolled and were then monitored through disease. This entry belongs to a study of blood T cell repertoires in COVID-19. The overall study: T cells, B-cell-depleted T cells, or PBMCs supplied cDNA or gDNA.

CDR3 length: 14 amino acids. Per germline, CDR1 SGHAT and CDR2 FQNNGV. Unmatched junction bases numbered 7, after V lost 4 bases and J lost 5 bases. The material sequenced was peripheral blood. The chain joins TRBV11-2 to TRBJ2-7; 8 nucleotides match TRBD1. The sequence derives from a woman aged 55-69 years with COVID-19, enrolled during active disease. The CDR3 spells CASSYRGNGNEQYF. The CDR3 nucleotides are TGTGCCAGCAGCTACAGGGGGAACGGGAACGAGCAGTACTTC.